This entry is about one T cell receptor (beta chain). What it binds is unknown. These data come from a study of shared clonotypes between healthy human individuals. Turning to the study itself: Three CD4 naive, three CD4 memory, two CD8 naive and one CD8 memory plate were used per donor.

CDR3 size: 16 residues. The V gene's germline CDR1 is SGHDN and CDR2 FVKESK. The V segment lost 3 bases and the J segment 2 bases; nucleotides outside the gene matches: 5. Study-level points and caveats: It was the non-shared clonotypes that had lower generation probabilities than clonotypes shared by all four donors.

The authors divided CD4+ cells into CD45RA+ naive and CD45RA-negative memory subsets. The protocol was immunoSEQ multiplex PCR, while the TCRdb copy is restricted to in-frame clones and leaves out a portion. This table holds more than 2 million clones, roughly 94% found once. The sample taken for sequencing was naive CD4+ T cells sorted from blood. The sample's subset: CD45RA+ positively selected. The gene calls are TRBV14 and TRBJ2-1; 9 bases line up with TRBD2. The sequence was obtained from a young man in good health. CDR3 region: CASSQFGGRAYNEQFF. The DNA for the CDR3 is TGTGCCAGCAGCCAGTTCGGCGGGAGGGCCTACAATGAGCAGTTCTTC.